The 8 T cell receptor beta chains presented below share a single source sample, sequenced in a study of spatial heterogeneity in lung cancer (dated by TCRdb to about 2019). Library preparation employed 5' RACE. Data came from a NextSeq 500. TCRdb reanalyzed the raw reads on its own, using fastp at Q25 for trimming and MiXCR for clone calling, and kept in-frame beta chains. Entries that share a CDR3 protein sequence are merged under the most common genes and DNA. This sample comprises about 80,000 distinct CDR3 sequences, under 8.5% of them detected only once. Clones ranked in the top ten supply 6.8% of the sample. The time point label, read with the paper, signifies: sample taken at primary tumor resection. The specimen comprised PBMCs, sampled at surgery. These receptors all stem from a male donor with early-stage non-small cell lung cancer.

In its sample, this clonotype was seen many times. This chain joins TRBV29-1 and TRBJ2-7; D uncertain. Germline V gives CDR1 SQVTM, CDR2 ANQGSEA. This CDR3 region has 14 residues. With 4 bases removed from V and 2 bases from J, the gap between germline ends came to 15 bases. CDR3: CSVASSPSPYEQYF. The CDR3 DNA is TGCAGCGTTGCATCCAGCCCAAGTCCCTACGAGCAGTACTTC.

This clonotype was seen ten or more times. The rearrangement joins TRBV29-1 to TRBJ2-5; 7 bases match TRBD2. The CDR3 covers 14 residues. Germline-derived CDR1 and CDR2 are SQVTM and ANQGSEA. Trimming at V came to 8 bases and at J to 0 bases, leaving 9 bases not matched to a gene. The CDR3 coding sequence is TGCAGCATAAGAACTAGCGCTAACCAAGAGACCCAGTACTTC. Translated: CSIRTSANQETQYF.

In this sample, this clonotype turned up many times. V usage is TRBV12-3 or TRBV12-4 and J usage is TRBJ2-6; unclear D gene. V lost 3 bases and J 4 bases, leaving 16 bases between the germline ends. This CDR3 contains 17 residues. This CDR3 reads CASSFPGNSAGANVLTF. CDR3 bases: TGTGCCAGCAGTTTCCCGGGTAACTCCGCCGGGGCCAACGTCCTGACTTTC.

This clonotype has just a few counts. The gene calls are TRBV21-1 and TRBJ1-1; TRBD1 is taken as the D call from the table, unchecked against the DNA. TRBV21-1 is deemed a pseudogene. The CDR3 consists of 20 residues. The CDR3 is CASSNGPLRSFRGRCTEAFF. CDR3 DNA sequence: TGTGCCAGCAGCAACGGTCCGCTTAGGTCTTTCAGGGGGCGGTGCACTGAAGCTTTCTTT.

The rearrangement links TRBV5-1 to TRBJ1-1, with no clear D. Germline CDR1 SGHRS, CDR2 YFSETQ. The ends were cut back, 4 bases at V and 3 bases at J, with 13 bases in the middle. The CDR3 contains 14 residues. The CDR3 DNA reads TGCGCCAGCAGCCCGTGGGGAGCTGACACTGAAGCTTTCTTT. This gives the protein CASSPWGADTEAFF.

The sample holds a few counts of this clonotype. The CDR3 bases are TGTGCCAGCATTCGACAGAGCGGAAACACCATATATTTT. Its translation: CASIRQSGNTIYF. The chain is built from TRBV28 and TRBJ1-3; D may be TRBD1 (5 bases). The germline gives CDR1 MDHEN, CDR2 SYDVKM. This CDR3 has 13 amino acids. Trimming removed 7 bases from V and 4 bases from J, with 11 bases in between.

This clonotype was recorded at least ten times. The V gene is TRBV24-1, the J gene TRBJ2-1; 12 bases align to TRBD2. V dropped 3 bases and J dropped 9; count of bases not matched to a gene: 8. Looked up from germline, CDR1 is KGHDR and CDR2 is SFDVKD. CDR3 size: 16 residues. The CDR3 nucleotides read TGTGCCACCAGTGATCCCGGACTAGCGGGAACGAGTGAGCAGTTCTTC. Translated, it gives CATSDPGLAGTSEQFF.

This clonotype was recorded at least ten times. V usage is TRBV12-3 or TRBV12-4 and J usage is TRBJ2-3; 11 nucleotides agree with TRBD2. This CDR3 region has 16 residues. The trim removed 4 bases at V and 2 bases at J, leaving 5 bases unmatched. The chain's CDR3 is CASSSPGLAATDTQYF. In DNA, the CDR3 is TGTGCCAGCAGTTCTCCGGGACTAGCGGCCACAGATACGCAGTATTTT.